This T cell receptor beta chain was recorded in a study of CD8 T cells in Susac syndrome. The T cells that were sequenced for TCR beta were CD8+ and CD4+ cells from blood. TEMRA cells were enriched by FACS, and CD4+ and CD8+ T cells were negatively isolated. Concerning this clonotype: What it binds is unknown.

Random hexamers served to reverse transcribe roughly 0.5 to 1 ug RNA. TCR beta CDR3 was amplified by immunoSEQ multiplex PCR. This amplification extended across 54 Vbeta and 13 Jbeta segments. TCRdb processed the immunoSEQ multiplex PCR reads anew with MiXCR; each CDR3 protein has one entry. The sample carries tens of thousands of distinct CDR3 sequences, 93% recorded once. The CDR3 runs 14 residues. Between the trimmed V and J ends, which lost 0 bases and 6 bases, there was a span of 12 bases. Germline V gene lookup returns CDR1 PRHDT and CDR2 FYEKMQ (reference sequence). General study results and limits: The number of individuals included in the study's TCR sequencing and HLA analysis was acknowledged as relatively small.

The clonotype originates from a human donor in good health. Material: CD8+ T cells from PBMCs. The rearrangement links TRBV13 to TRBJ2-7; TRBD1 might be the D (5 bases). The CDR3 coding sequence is TGTGCCAGCAGCTTAGGCCAGGGCAGGTCCGAGCAGTACTTC. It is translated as CASSLGQGRSEQYF.